This TCR beta chain was observed in a study of blood T cell repertoires in COVID-19. Study context: Donors in the United States, Italy and Spain gave samples during acute or convalescent COVID-19. The analysed material was cDNA or gDNA that came from T cells, B-cell-depleted T cells, or PBMCs.

Source study methods: Quantification of nucleated cells was approximated via reference gene primer amplification. TCRdb's copy holds only in-frame clones and misses some; the assay was immunoSEQ multiplex PCR. V and J calls and clone size come straight from that table; D and trimming were deduced from the DNA. The sample contains under 200,000 clones, roughly 80% of which appear only once. This CDR3 has 14 residues. Deletions cut 2 bases from V and 4 bases from J, with 7 bases between. CDR1 is SGDLS and CDR2 is YYNGEE in the germline V gene. This chain joins TRBV9 and TRBJ1-6; perhaps TRBD1 as D (6 bases). The sequence was obtained from a man aged 55-75 years with active or convalescent COVID-19. Sequenced input: peripheral blood. The CDR3 sequence is CASSVGQYNSPLHF. The CDR3 bases are TGTGCCAGCAGCGTCGGACAGTATAATTCACCCCTCCACTTT.